A selection of T cell receptor beta chains follows, all from one sample in a study of cytomegalovirus exposure and HLA in healthy donors. Produced via immunoSEQ multiplex PCR; TCRdb's table is partial and in-frame only. The table shows some 160,000 clones, with 65% to 90% occurring only once. Sequenced: PBMCs. The receptors shown here come from a woman younger than 30 in good health and CMV-seronegative. Both conserved end residues are part of each CDR3. D genes are given only for firm matches. Clone size, where shown, is once, few, many, or a class for clones that have expanded.

d_gene	j_gene	v_gene	abundance	CDR3aa	CDR3nt
TRBD1	TRBJ2-5	TRBV6-6	.	CASSGQEETQYF	TGTGCCAGCAGCGGACAGGAAGAGACCCAGTACTTC
TRBD2	TRBJ2-1	TRBV2	.	CASNSGGAEDEQFF	TGTGCCAGCAATAGCGGGGGGGCTGAGGATGAGCAGTTCTTC
.	TRBJ2-7	TRBV28	once	CASSLGGGGYEQYF	TGTGCCAGCAGTTTAGGCGGGGGCGGCTACGAGCAGTACTTC
TRBD1	TRBJ1-4	TRBV27	once	CASGEDRGYEKLFF	TGTGCCAGCGGAGAGGACAGGGGTTATGAAAAACTGTTTTTT
TRBD2	TRBJ2-4	TRBV15	.	CATSASREGKYF	TGTGCCACCAGCGCTTCGAGGGAGGGAAAGTACTTC
.	TRBJ2-5	TRBV5-6	.	CASSGMTAGPYRGETQYF	TGTGCCAGCAGCGGGATGACGGCAGGGCCGTATCGTGGGGAGACCCAGTACTTC
TRBD1	TRBJ1-2	TRBV18	.	CASSPGQGADGYTF	TGTGCCAGCTCACCGGGACAGGGGGCTGATGGCTACACCTTC
TRBD1	TRBJ1-5	TRBV7-7	.	CASSKTDDRARCQPQHF	TGTGCCAGCAGCAAGACCGATGACAGGGCCCGCTGTCAGCCCCAGCATTTT
.	TRBJ1-6	TRBV9	.	CASSSEVNSPLHF	TGTGCCAGCAGCTCGGAGGTGAATTCACCCCTCCACTTT
TRBD2	TRBJ2-5	TRBV4-2	.	CASSQGRLAGRETQYF	TGTGCCAGCAGCCAAGGCCGACTAGCGGGGCGGGAGACCCAGTACTTC
.	TRBJ1-5	TRBV19	.	CASSIWKGDNQPQHF	TGTGCCAGTAGTATTTGGAAAGGAGACAATCAGCCCCAGCATTTT
TRBD1	TRBJ2-1	TRBV5-6	.	CASSLGQGAYNEQFF	TGTGCCAGCAGCCTCGGACAGGGGGCCTACAATGAGCAGTTCTTC
.	TRBJ1-1	TRBV18	.	CASSPLAGNTEAFF	TGTGCCAGCTCACCTTTGGCTGGGAACACTGAAGCTTTCTTT
.	TRBJ1-1	TRBV5-6	.	CASRYDTGGEAFF	TGTGCCAGCAGATATGACACGGGGGGTGAAGCTTTCTTT
.	TRBJ1-5	TRBV7-9	.	CASTFGGGPNQPQHF	TGTGCCAGCACCTTCGGGGGAGGGCCCAATCAGCCCCAGCATTTT
.	TRBJ2-3	TRBV19	.	CASSISVGSTDTQYF	TGTGCCAGTAGTATATCAGTCGGGAGCACAGATACGCAGTATTTT
.	TRBJ1-1	TRBV6-5	few	CASRVTANTEAFF	TGTGCCAGCAGAGTGACAGCGAACACTGAAGCTTTCTTT
.	TRBJ2-3	TRBV7-2	few	CASSLIRTRADTQYF	TGTGCCAGCAGCTTAATCAGAACTAGAGCAGATACGCAGTATTTT
.	TRBJ2-1	TRBV5-6	.	CASSLFSRNEQFF	TGTGCCAGCAGCTTGTTTTCCCGCAATGAGCAGTTCTTC
.	TRBJ2-7	TRBV6-1	.	CASSEWQGTGAYEQYF	TGTGCCAGCAGTGAATGGCAGGGAACGGGAGCCTACGAGCAGTACTTC
.	TRBJ2-1	TRBV5-1	once	CASRADGGNEQFF	TGCGCCAGCAGGGCAGACGGAGGCAATGAGCAGTTCTTC
TRBD2	TRBJ2-1	TRBV6-5	once	CASSYQRGQNNEQFF	TGTGCCAGCAGCTACCAGCGGGGGCAAAACAATGAGCAGTTCTTC
.	TRBJ2-1	TRBV6-5	few	CASSPLGQGYNEQFF	TGTGCCAGCAGTCCCCTCGGGCAGGGATACAATGAGCAGTTCTTC
TRBD2	TRBJ2-1	TRBV11-3	.	CASSIGGSSYNEQFF	TGTGCCAGCAGCATCGGGGGGAGCTCCTACAATGAGCAGTTCTTC
.	TRBJ2-7	TRBV27	.	CASGPDPSSYEQYF	TGTGCCAGCGGTCCTGATCCCAGCTCCTACGAGCAGTACTTC
.	TRBJ2-7	TRBV28	once	CASSSPSVLFEQYF	TGTGCCAGCAGTTCCCCATCGGTATTGTTCGAGCAGTACTTC
TRBD2	TRBJ2-1	TRBV7-9	.	CASSSGGVAGGTDNEQFF	TGTGCCAGCAGCTCAGGCGGGGTAGCGGGAGGGACGGACAATGAGCAGTTCTTC
.	TRBJ2-1	TRBV5-6	.	CASSSEAGTGEQFF	TGTGCCAGCAGCTCCGAGGCGGGGACGGGCGAGCAGTTCTTC
TRBD1	TRBJ1-1	TRBV5-4	.	CASSRRQGTNTEAFF	TGTGCCAGCAGCCGGCGACAGGGGACGAACACTGAAGCTTTCTTT
.	TRBJ2-5	TRBV11-2	.	CASSGPGWPGETQYF	TGTGCCAGCAGCGGACCGGGGTGGCCTGGAGAGACCCAGTACTTC
TRBD1	TRBJ1-4	TRBV5-6	few	CASSPDRLNEKLFF	TGTGCCAGCAGCCCGGACAGGCTAAATGAAAAACTGTTTTTT
TRBD2	TRBJ2-7	TRBV27	.	CASSLGLGGYEQYF	TGTGCCAGCAGTTTGGGTCTGGGGGGGTACGAGCAGTACTTC
.	TRBJ1-3	TRBV5-6	.	CASSLARGTGNTIYF	TGTGCCAGCAGCTTGGCCCGGGGGACTGGAAACACCATATATTTT
TRBD2	TRBJ2-1	TRBV9	.	CASSVGEGDRGYNEQFF	TGTGCCAGCAGCGTAGGGGAGGGTGACAGAGGTTACAATGAGCAGTTCTTC
TRBD1	TRBJ1-2	TRBV10-2	.	CASSETPGTGVYGYTF	TGCGCCAGCAGTGAGACTCCCGGGACAGGGGTGTATGGCTACACCTTC
TRBD2	TRBJ2-1	TRBV6-7	.	CASSPGRNRRRGVDNEQFF	TGTGCCAGCAGCCCCGGGCGTAATAGGCGGCGGGGGGTTGACAATGAGCAGTTCTTC
.	TRBJ1-1	TRBV30	.	CAWSVLGHNSFF	TGTGCCTGGAGTGTACTAGGCCATAACTCTTTCTTT
.	TRBJ1-1	TRBV11-2	.	CASSLWGLPEAFF	TGTGCCAGCAGCCTCTGGGGGCTCCCAGAAGCTTTCTTT
.	TRBJ1-2	TRBV2	.	CASRLDSLYGYTF	TGTGCCAGCAGACTCGACAGTCTCTATGGCTACACCTTC
TRBD1	TRBJ2-7	TRBV6-5	.	CASSYSDRGPYEQYF	TGTGCCAGCAGTTACTCGGACAGGGGGCCCTACGAGCAGTACTTC
TRBD1	TRBJ1-6	TRBV7-9	.	CASSPGQGYSPLHF	TGTGCCAGCAGCCCGGGACAGGGGTATTCACCCCTCCACTTT
.	TRBJ2-1	TRBV2	.	CASTRSVESSYNEQFF	TGTGCCAGCACCCGAAGTGTCGAGAGCTCCTACAATGAGCAGTTCTTC
TRBD1	TRBJ2-2	TRBV12-5	.	CASGPRGTGIFTGELFF	TGTGCTAGTGGGCCGCGCGGGACAGGTATTTTCACCGGGGAGCTGTTTTTT